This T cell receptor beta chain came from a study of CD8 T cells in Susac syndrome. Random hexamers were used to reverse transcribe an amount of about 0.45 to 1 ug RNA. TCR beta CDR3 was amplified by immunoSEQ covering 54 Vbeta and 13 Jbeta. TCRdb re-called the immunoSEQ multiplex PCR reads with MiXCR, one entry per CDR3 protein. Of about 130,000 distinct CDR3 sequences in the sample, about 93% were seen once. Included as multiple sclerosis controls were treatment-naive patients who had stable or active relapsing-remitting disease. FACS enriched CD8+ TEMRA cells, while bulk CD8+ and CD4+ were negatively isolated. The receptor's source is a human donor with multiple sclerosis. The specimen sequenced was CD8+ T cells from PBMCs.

The CDR3 DNA is TGTGCCAGCAGCCCAGGGCAGCGGGACAATGAGCAGTTCTTC. This encodes CASSPGQRDNEQFF. This chain uses TRBV9 with TRBJ2-1; maybe TRBD2 (6 bases). The CDR3 has 14 residues. Trimming removed 4 bases at V and 5 bases at J, with 13 bases between. Germline V CDR1 and CDR2: SGDLS, YYNGEE.